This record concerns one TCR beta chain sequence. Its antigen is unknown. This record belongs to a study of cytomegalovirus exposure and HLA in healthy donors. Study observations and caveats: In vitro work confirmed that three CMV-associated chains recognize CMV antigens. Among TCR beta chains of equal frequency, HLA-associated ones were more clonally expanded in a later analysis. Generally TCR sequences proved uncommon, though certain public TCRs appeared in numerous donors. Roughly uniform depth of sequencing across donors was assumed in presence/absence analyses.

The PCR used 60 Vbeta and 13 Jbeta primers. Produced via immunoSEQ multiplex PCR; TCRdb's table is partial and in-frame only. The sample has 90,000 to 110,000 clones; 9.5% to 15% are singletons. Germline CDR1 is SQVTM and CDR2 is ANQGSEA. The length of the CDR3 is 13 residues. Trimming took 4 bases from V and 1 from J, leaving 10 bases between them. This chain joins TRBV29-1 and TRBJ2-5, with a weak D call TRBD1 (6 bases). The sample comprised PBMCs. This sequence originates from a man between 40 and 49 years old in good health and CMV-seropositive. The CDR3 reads CSVAGHLQETQYF. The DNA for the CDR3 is TGCAGCGTTGCGGGACACCTCCAAGAGACCCAGTACTTC.